This entry lists 20 T cell receptor beta chains sequenced from one sample in a study of blood T cell repertoires in COVID-19. The protocol was immunoSEQ multiplex PCR, while the TCRdb copy is restricted to in-frame clones and leaves out a portion. The sample includes some 57,000 clones, approximately 85% seen only once; the top ten take 20% to 25%. Sequencing was carried out using peripheral blood. Every receptor here comes from a woman of 80 years or more with acute or convalescent COVID-19.

The CDR3 DNA reads as TGTGCCATCAGTGAGCTAGGACAGGGGAACTATGGCTACACCTTC. Protein sequence: CAISELGQGNYGYTF. This chain connects TRBV10-3 to TRBJ1-2; 9 positions agree with TRBD1. The trim removed 2 bases at V and 2 bases at J, leaving 3 bases unmatched. The CDR3 covers 15 residues. CDR1 is ENHRY, CDR2 SYGVKD, per germline.

The chain's CDR3 is CASSAAGAETQYF. As DNA, the CDR3 is TGTGCCAGCAGCGCAGCGGGGGCTGAGACCCAGTACTTC. V gene TRBV12-3 or TRBV12-4 combines with J gene TRBJ2-5, with TRBD2 matching over 8 bases. Trimming took 6 bases from V and 5 from J; bases not matched to a gene: 5. This CDR3 region has 13 residues.

V gene TRBV5-1 combines with J gene TRBJ2-1, with 8 bases identical to TRBD2. Germline-derived CDR1 and CDR2 are SGHRS and YFSETQ. Germline trimming cut 4 bases from V and 9 bases from J; bases unmatched to any gene: 12. The CDR3 runs 15 residues. For the CDR3, the DNA is TGCGCCAGCAGCCCGGGGGGGACACCCGGGCTTGAGCAGTTCTTC. Translated, it gives CASSPGGTPGLEQFF.

This chain links TRBV28 with TRBJ2-2; TRBD2 agrees at 10 bases. Per germline, CDR1 MDHEN and CDR2 SYDVKM. The CDR3 length is 15 residues. V was pared by 2 bases and J by 7 bases, with 4 bases of the junction left unmatched. As DNA, the CDR3 is TGTGCCAGCAGTTTAAGCGGGGGGGCCTTCGGGGAGCTGTTTTTT. Translated, it gives CASSLSGGAFGELFF.

The rearrangement uses TRBV5-1 and TRBJ2-4; 7 bases align to TRBD1. The germline V gene encodes CDR1 SGHRS and CDR2 YFSETQ. The CDR3 is made up of 14 amino acids. V lost 4 bases and J lost 2; bases outside the gene matches: 3. The CDR3 coding sequence is TGCGCCAGCAGCAAGGGACAGACCAAAAACATTCAGTACTTC. Translated: CASSKGQTKNIQYF. Drawing the rest from reference TRBV5-1 and TRBJ2-4, the complete variable domain is KAGVTQTPRYLIKTRGQQVTLSCSPISGHRSVSWYQQTPGQGLQFLFEYFSETQRNKGNFPGRFSGRQFSNSRSEMNVSTLELGDSALYLCASSKGQTKNIQYFGAGTRLSVL.

V and J are TRBV7-2 and TRBJ1-2, with D hard to call. This CDR3 region has 16 residues. Trimming shortened V by 1 base and J by 2 bases, and 14 bases separated the two germline ends. Germline assignment: CDR1 SGHTA and CDR2 FQGNSA. CDR3 nucleotides: TGTGCCAGCAGCTTAGGTGTTGGTGTACAGAACTATGGCTACACCTTC. Residues: CASSLGVGVQNYGYTF.

The gene calls are TRBV6-1 and TRBJ2-7, with D possibly matching TRBD2 (6 bases). Between the trimmed V and J ends, which lost 4 bases and 0 bases, there was a span of 16 bases. Looked up from germline, CDR1 is MNHNS and CDR2 is SASEGT. The CDR3 covers 16 residues. The CDR3 loop is CASSGMGRTSSYEQYF. The CDR3, as DNA: TGTGCCAGCAGTGGAATGGGGAGGACCAGCTCCTACGAGCAGTACTTC.

The chain employs TRBV11-2 and TRBJ2-2; TRBD1 aligns across 8 bases. The germline gives CDR1 SGHAT, CDR2 FQNNGV. This CDR3 comprises 14 residues. The V and J ends lost 6 bases and 7 bases, in that order; junction bases with no gene match: 7. The CDR3 here is CASRATGVVGELFF. The DNA for the CDR3 is TGTGCCAGCAGAGCGACAGGGGTGGTCGGGGAGCTGTTTTTT.

The chain couples TRBV20-1 to TRBJ2-1; 8 bases are shared with TRBD2. V was pared by 3 bases and J by 6 bases, with 4 bases of the junction left unmatched. The CDR3 length is 13 residues. Germline CDR1 DFQATT, CDR2 SNEGSKA (reference sequence). The CDR3 loop is CSASPGLGNEQFF. The CDR3 bases are TGCAGTGCTAGTCCGGGACTAGGCAATGAGCAGTTCTTC.

The chain joins TRBV18 to TRBJ2-7; 8 nucleotides align to TRBD1. The junction had 1 base not matched to a gene; V was cut back by 4 bases and J by 5 bases. From germline, CDR1 is KGHSH and CDR2 LQKENI. The CDR3 contains 12 residues. The CDR3 sequence is CASSQDRDEQYF. CDR3 DNA: TGTGCCAGCTCACAGGACAGGGACGAGCAGTACTTC.

This clone was seen only a few times. The V and J genes are TRBV30 and TRBJ1-2, with D possibly being TRBD1 (5 bases). V shed 0 bases and J shed 5 bases, with 13 bases lying between them. CDR1 is GTSNPN and CDR2 is SVGIG in the germline V gene (reference sequence). The CDR3 runs 14 residues. The chain's CDR3 is CAWSVKGFRYGYTF. The CDR3 DNA reads as TGTGCCTGGAGTGTAAAGGGGTTTAGGTATGGCTACACCTTC. Full variable domain (remainder filled in from reference TRBV30 and TRBJ1-2): SQTIHQWPATLVQPVGSPLSLECTVEGTSNPNLYWYRQAAGRGLQLLFYSVGIGQISSEVPQNLSASRPQDRQFILSSKKLLLSDSGFYLCAWSVKGFRYGYTFGSGTRLTVV.

The J gene is TRBJ1-5, the V gene TRBV7-8; TRBD1 matches 7 bases. With 1 base clipped from V and 4 bases from J, the junction kept 4 bases outside the gene matches. The CDR3 loop spans 15 amino acids. Germline CDR1 reads SGHVS; CDR2 reads FQNEAQ. The CDR3 DNA follows: TGTGCCAGCAGCTTAGACAGGGGCCTTAATCAGCCCCAGCATTTT. Translating gives CASSLDRGLNQPQHF.

The V gene is TRBV3-1 (or the pseudogene TRBV3-2), the J gene TRBJ1-2; TRBD1 matches 7 bases. Germline trimming cut 3 bases from V and 6 bases from J; bases unmatched to any gene: 4. The CDR3 sequence is 13 residues long. Germline V lookup: CDR1 LGHDT, CDR2 YNNKEL (reference sequence). CDR3 in amino acids: CASSHRGNNGYTF. The CDR3 bases are TGTGCCAGCAGCCACAGGGGGAACAATGGCTACACCTTC.

The chain combines TRBV5-1 with TRBJ2-1; 8 bases line up with TRBD2. The J segment lost 6 bases and the V segment lost 7 bases, leaving 9 bases of the junction unmatched. CDR3 length equals 14 residues. The V gene's germline CDR1 is SGHRS and CDR2 YFSETQ. The CDR3 sequence is CASSEQGLVNEQFF. The CDR3 nucleotides are TGCGCCAGCTCCGAACAGGGACTAGTCAATGAGCAGTTCTTC.

V and J are TRBV4-1 and TRBJ1-1, with D tentatively TRBD1 (5 bases). From germline, CDR1 is MGHRA and CDR2 YSYEKL. CDR3 length: 15 amino acids. V gave up 2 bases and J gave up 3 bases, with 13 bases separating them. The CDR3 sequence: CASSQREGWDTEAFF. The DNA for the CDR3 is TGCGCCAGCAGCCAAAGGGAGGGGTGGGACACTGAAGCTTTCTTT.

The V and J genes are TRBV5-1 and TRBJ2-7; TRBD1 agrees at 8 bases. Germline V gene sequence: CDR1 SGHRS, CDR2 YFSETQ. The CDR3 runs 15 residues. The trim removed 2 bases at V and 0 bases at J, leaving 4 bases unmatched. CDR3 bases: TGCGCCAGCAGCTTAGGGGACAGGAGCTCCTACGAGCAGTACTTC. Translating it yields CASSLGDRSSYEQYF.

This chain uses TRBV5-4 with TRBJ1-2; TRBD1 agrees at 7 bases. CDR3 size: 15 residues. From germline, CDR1 is SGHNT and CDR2 YYREEE (reference sequence). Unmatched junction bases numbered 4, after V lost 0 bases and J lost 2 bases. CDR3 loop: CASSLEGGRNYGYTF. The CDR3, as DNA: TGTGCCAGCAGCTTGGAAGGGGGCAGAAACTATGGCTACACCTTC.

This clone appeared a single time. The rearrangement joins TRBV6-4 to TRBJ1-1; D is perhaps TRBD1 (6 bases). Germline V gives CDR1 MRHNA, CDR2 SNTAGT. The V end lost 5 bases, the J end lost 0 bases, and 13 bases lay between the germline ends. This CDR3 has 15 amino acids. CDR3 region: CASSLDSGMNTEAFF. The CDR3 DNA reads TGTGCCAGCAGTTTGGACAGTGGGATGAACACTGAAGCTTTCTTT.

The V and J genes are TRBV5-1 and TRBJ2-5; D may be TRBD1 (5 bases). Trimming stripped 0 bases from V and 5 bases from J, with 11 bases between. The germline CDR1 and CDR2 sequences are SGHRS and YFSETQ. The CDR3 totals 14 residues. The CDR3: CASSLASAGETQYF. The CDR3 DNA sequence: TGCGCCAGCAGCTTGGCCAGCGCAGGGGAGACCCAGTACTTC.

The count of this clone is one. The V call is TRBV9, the J call TRBJ2-1, with D possibly being TRBD2 (6 bases). V lost 5 bases and J 6 bases, leaving 12 bases between the germline ends. The germline gives CDR1 SGDLS, CDR2 YYNGEE. The CDR3 covers 13 residues. The CDR3 region has the DNA TGTGCCAGCAGTTTCGGGACTTCCAATGAGCAGTTCTTC. Amino acids: CASSFGTSNEQFF.